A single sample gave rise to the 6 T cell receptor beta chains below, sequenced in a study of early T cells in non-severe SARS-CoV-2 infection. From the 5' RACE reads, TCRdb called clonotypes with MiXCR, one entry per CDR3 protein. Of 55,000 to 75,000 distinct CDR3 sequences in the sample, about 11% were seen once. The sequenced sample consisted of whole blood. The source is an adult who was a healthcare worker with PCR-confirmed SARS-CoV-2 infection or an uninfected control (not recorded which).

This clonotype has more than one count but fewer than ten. CDR3 in DNA: TGTGCCAGCAGCGAATCAGGGGGCCCCGGGGAGCTGTTTTTT. Amino acids: CASSESGGPGELFF. The rearrangement uses TRBV6-2 or TRBV6-3 and TRBJ2-2; 8 bases fit TRBD1. CDR3 size: 14 residues. Germline CDR1 is MNHEY and CDR2 is SVGEGT. J gave up 6 bases and V 6 bases, and 6 bases lay outside the gene matches.

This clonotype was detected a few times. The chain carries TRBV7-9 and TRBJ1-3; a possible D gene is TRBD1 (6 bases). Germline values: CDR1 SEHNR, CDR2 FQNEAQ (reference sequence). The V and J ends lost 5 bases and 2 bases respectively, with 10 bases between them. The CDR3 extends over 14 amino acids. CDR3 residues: CASSLQGPGNTIYF. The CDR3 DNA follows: TGTGCCAGCAGCCTACAGGGTCCTGGAAACACCATATATTTT.

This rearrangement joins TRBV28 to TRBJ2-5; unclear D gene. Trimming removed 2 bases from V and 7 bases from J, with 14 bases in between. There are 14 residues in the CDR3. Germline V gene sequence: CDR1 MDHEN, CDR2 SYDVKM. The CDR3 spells CASSLTKTVGTQYF. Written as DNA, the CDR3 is TGTGCCAGCAGTTTAACTAAAACAGTGGGGACCCAGTACTTC.

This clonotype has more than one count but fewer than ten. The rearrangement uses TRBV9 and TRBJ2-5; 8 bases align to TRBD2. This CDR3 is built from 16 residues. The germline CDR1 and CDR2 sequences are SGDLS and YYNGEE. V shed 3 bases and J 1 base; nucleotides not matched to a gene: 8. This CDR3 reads CASSGTDTSGQETQYF. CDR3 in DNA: TGTGCCAGCAGCGGCACTGACACTAGCGGCCAAGAGACCCAGTACTTC. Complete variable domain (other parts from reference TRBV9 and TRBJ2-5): DSGVTQTPKHLITATGQRVTLRCSPRSGDLSVYWYQQSLDQGLQFLIQYYNGEERAKGNILERFSAQQFPDLHSELNLSSLELGDSALYFCASSGTDTSGQETQYFGPGTRLLVL.

In nucleotides, the CDR3 is TGTGCCAGCAGACTAGCGGCTAGCACAGATACGCAGTATTTT. Translated: CASRLAASTDTQYF. This rearrangement joins TRBV7-2 to TRBJ2-3; 8 nucleotides agree with TRBD2. Germline CDR1 reads SGHTA; CDR2 reads FQGNSA. The J segment lost 0 bases and the V segment lost 6 bases, leaving 2 bases of the junction unmatched. This CDR3 has 14 amino acids. Looking up the rest from reference TRBV7-2 and TRBJ2-3 gives the full variable domain: GAGVSQSPSNKVTEKGKDVELRCDPISGHTALYWYRQSLGQGLEFLIYFQGNSAPDKSGLPSDRFSAERTGGSVSTLTIQRTQQEDSAVYLCASRLAASTDTQYFGPGTRLTVL.

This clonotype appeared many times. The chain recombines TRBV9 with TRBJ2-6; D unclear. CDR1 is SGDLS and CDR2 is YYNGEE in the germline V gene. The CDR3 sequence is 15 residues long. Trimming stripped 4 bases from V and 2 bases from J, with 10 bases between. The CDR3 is CASSPLSTGANVLTF. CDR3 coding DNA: TGTGCCAGCAGCCCTCTGTCCACTGGGGCCAACGTCCTGACTTTC.